This TCR beta chain was sequenced in a study of CD8+ T cells in alopecia areata. Notes on the study in general: Lesional scalp displayed greater clonality than normal scalp, most notably in alopecia totalis/universalis. Patients shared TCRs less clearly than mice did, possibly for HLA-related reasons. There were also resident alphabeta T cells of normal skin sequenced in scalp samples.

Sorting of pooled cutaneous lymph node cells used CD4, CD8alpha, NKG2D, NKG2ACE and other markers. This clone was detected a few times. What it recognizes is unknown. Each gene name is a mouse one. cDNA prepared by RNA extraction and subsequent reverse transcription served as the template for sequencing. Sequenced by immunoSEQ multiplex PCR; TCRdb stores in-frame clones only, minus some. This sample comprises roughly 260,000 clones, none seen once only. The TCR comes from a C3H/HeJ mouse with alopecia areata. MHC haplotype: H2-k. The sequencing sample was made of CD4+ T cells sorted from a lymph node.

CDR3 DNA (partial): TGTGCCAGCAGTGAAGAGGGACAGTACTCCTAT. Residues: CASSEEGQYSY. In full, the CDR3 reads CASSEEGQYSYEQYF. This chain links TRBV13-1 with TRBJ2-7, with 7 bases fitting TRBD1. Read sequence stops 4 residues before the CDR3 end, and the germline J gene provides the missing end. Trimming cost V 2 bases and J 0 bases; bases outside gene matches: 5. The CDR3 runs to 15 residues. Looked up from germline, CDR1 is NSHNY and CDR2 is SYGAGN.